This entry lists 11 T cell receptor beta chains sequenced from one sample in a study of T-cell reconstitution after alpha-beta-depleted transplantation in children. A TCRbeta library incorporating unique molecular identifiers was prepared. TCRdb re-called the PCR reads through MiXCR, storing one row per CDR3 protein. The sample lists some 240,000 distinct CDR3 sequences; about 11% were seen once. This specimen was PBMCs from the stem cell graft donor, taken from the stem cell graft. The receptor set was obtained from a human donor who donated a stem cell graft to a child with acute lymphoblastic leukemia.

In its sample, this clonotype was seen many times. This chain links TRBV7-6 with TRBJ2-5; possible D gene TRBD1, 6 bases. This CDR3 is built from 15 residues. V lost 5 bases and J 4 bases, leaving 17 bases between the germline ends. Germline CDR1 is SGHVS and CDR2 is FNYEAQ. The CDR3 coding sequence is TGTGCCAGCAGCCCACTAGACAGGCCGGGAGAGACCCAGTACTTC. It translates to CASSPLDRPGETQYF.

This chain joins TRBV5-1 and TRBJ2-1, with 10 bases identical to TRBD2. Germline-derived CDR1 and CDR2 are SGHRS and YFSETQ. The CDR3 runs to 16 residues. V lost 6 bases to trimming and J lost 4 bases; unmatched junction nucleotides: 10. The CDR3 loop reads CASTYAGTSAYNEQFF. In DNA, the CDR3 is TGCGCCAGCACCTATGCCGGGACTAGCGCGTACAATGAGCAGTTCTTC.

As to this clonotype: A much bigger clone sits one base away, suggesting this may be a read error. The V gene is TRBV6-5, the J gene TRBJ1-4, with a weak D call TRBD1 (5 bases). Per germline, CDR1 MNHEY and CDR2 SVGAGI. CDR3 size: 16 residues. The CDR3 loop is CASSYLTGGPGERLFF. The DNA for the CDR3 is TGTGCCAGCAGTTACCTAACAGGCGGCCCTGGCGAAAGACTGTTTTTT.

On this clonotype: A much larger clonotype is one base distant, so this may be a read error. The CDR3 region has the DNA TGCGCCAGCAGCCAAGAAACTAGCGGGCGGCGGTCTCAGTTCTTC. It translates to CASSQETSGRRSQFF. The rearrangement joins TRBV4-3 to TRBJ2-1; 9 bases agree with TRBD2. CDR3 size: 15 residues. V dropped 0 bases and J dropped 13; count of bases not matched to a gene: 10. Germline V gives CDR1 LGHNA, CDR2 YSLEER.

This clonotype was detected many times. The gene calls are TRBV6-4 and TRBJ2-2; 8 bases are a match to TRBD2. Germline assignment: CDR1 MRHNA and CDR2 SNTAGT. V dropped 3 bases and J dropped 3; count of bases not matched to a gene: 6. The CDR3 sequence is 16 residues long. The CDR3 loop reads CASSEMLAGDTGELFF. CDR3 in DNA: TGTGCCAGCAGTGAGATGCTAGCGGGCGACACCGGGGAGCTGTTTTTT.

Only a few counts were recorded for this clonotype. The CDR3 loop reads CASSQAVTGTGTYEQYF. The CDR3 DNA sequence: TGTGCCAGCAGCCAAGCGGTCACAGGGACTGGAACTTACGAGCAGTACTTC. The chain employs TRBV4-2 and TRBJ2-7, with D perhaps assigned TRBD1 or TRBD2 (6 bases each). Germline V CDR1 and CDR2: LGHNA, YNFKEQ. V dropped 1 base and J dropped 4 bases, with 20 bases sitting between them. This CDR3 region has 17 residues.

This sequence joins TRBV5-4 and TRBJ2-2; TRBD1 matches 9 bases. Germline CDR1 and CDR2: SGHNT and YYREEE (reference sequence). J lost 6 bases, V lost 4 bases, and 7 bases had no gene match. The CDR3 sequence is 15 residues long. The CDR3 spells CASSKGQGVPGELFF. The DNA of the CDR3 is TGTGCCAGCAGCAAGGGACAGGGAGTTCCCGGGGAGCTGTTTTTT.

This clonotype was seen many times. The chain employs TRBV6-1 and TRBJ1-6; a weak D match, TRBD1 (5 bases). The V and J ends lost 4 bases and 3 bases respectively, with 10 bases between them. The length of the CDR3 is 15 residues. Per germline, CDR1 MNHNS and CDR2 SASEGT. CDR3 bases: TGTGCCAGCAGTGTACGGGACGGCTATAATTCACCCCTCCACTTT. It is translated as CASSVRDGYNSPLHF.

This clonotype occurred many times. The chain couples TRBV4-2 to TRBJ2-5; D is ambiguous. Deletions cut 5 bases from V and 2 bases from J, with 3 bases between. The CDR3 contains 11 residues. Looked up from germline, CDR1 is LGHNA and CDR2 is YNFKEQ. The CDR3 sequence: CASSDQETQYF. CDR3 DNA sequence: TGTGCCAGCAGCGATCAAGAGACCCAGTACTTC.

In its sample, this clonotype was seen many times. V is TRBV5-1 and J is TRBJ1-1; weak D call: TRBD1 (5 bases). Germline V gives CDR1 SGHRS, CDR2 YFSETQ. The CDR3 runs 13 residues. Trimming removed 3 bases from V and 1 base from J, with 7 bases in between. CDR3 bases: TGCGCCAGCAGCTGGGACGGGAACACTGAAGCTTTCTTT. It is translated as CASSWDGNTEAFF.

This clonotype was counted at least ten times. J is TRBJ2-5 and V is TRBV5-1, with TRBD2 matching over 7 bases. Germline lookup yields CDR1 SGHRS and CDR2 YFSETQ. The CDR3 extends over 14 amino acids. The V and J ends lost 0 bases and 2 bases, in that order; junction bases with no gene match: 1. The CDR3 protein is CASSLAAGQETQYF. CDR3 DNA: TGCGCCAGCAGCTTGGCAGCGGGACAAGAGACCCAGTACTTC.